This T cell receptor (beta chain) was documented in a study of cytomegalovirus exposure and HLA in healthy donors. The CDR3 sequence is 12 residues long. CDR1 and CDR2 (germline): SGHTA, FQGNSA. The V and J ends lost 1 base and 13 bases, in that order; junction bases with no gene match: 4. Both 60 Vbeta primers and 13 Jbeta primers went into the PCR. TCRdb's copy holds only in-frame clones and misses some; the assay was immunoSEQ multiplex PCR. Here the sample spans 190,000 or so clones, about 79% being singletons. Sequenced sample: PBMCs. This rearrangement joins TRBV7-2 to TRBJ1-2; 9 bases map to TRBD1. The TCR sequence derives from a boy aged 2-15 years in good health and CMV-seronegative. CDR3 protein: CASSLGGQGGTF. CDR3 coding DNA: TGTGCCAGCAGCTTAGGGGGACAGGGAGGCACCTTC.